These 24 T cell receptor beta chains originate from one sample sequenced in a study of T cells in Graves' hyperthyroidism and ophthalmopathy. RNA transcripts provided the source from which TCR beta CDR3 regions were amplified. The HTBI primer set drove a first-round RT-PCR of the TCR CDR3. A single record per CDR3 protein comes from TCRdb applying MiXCR to the multiplex PCR reads. Among more than 300,000 distinct CDR3 sequences listed, around a sixth were seen once. Sequencing was carried out using blood. The receptors shown here come from a man between 18 and 29 years old with Graves' ophthalmopathy.

The chain has TRBV2 and TRBJ1-2, with 7 bases matching TRBD1. The V segment lost 10 bases and the J segment 6 bases; nucleotides outside the gene matches: 20. CDR3 length: 16 amino acids. CDR1 SNHLY and CDR2 FYNNEI come from the germline V gene. The CDR3 loop is CATRGDREGLMDGYTF. The CDR3 nucleotides read TGTGCCACCAGAGGAGACAGGGAGGGCTTAATGGATGGCTACACCTTC.

The chain recombines TRBV5-5 with TRBJ2-5; TRBD1 might be the D (6 bases). Germline V CDR1 and CDR2: SGHKS, YYEKEE (reference sequence). The CDR3 consists of 18 residues. V shed 0 bases and J shed 1 base, with 19 bases lying between them. CDR3 coding DNA: TGTGCCAGCAGCTTGGAACTCCGGGACACAAGAACCCAAGAGACCCAGTACTTC. As protein: CASSLELRDTRTQETQYF.

CDR3: CASSSPTGRGTGELFF. The CDR3 region has the DNA TGTGCCAGCAGTTCACCGACAGGAAGGGGTACTGGGGAGCTGTTTTTT. V is TRBV2 and J is TRBJ2-2, with D possibly matching TRBD1 (6 bases). This CDR3 has 16 amino acids. Germline V gene sequence: CDR1 SNHLY, CDR2 FYNNEI. Between the trimmed V and J ends, which lost 5 bases and 8 bases, there was a span of 21 bases.

V usage is TRBV2 and J usage is TRBJ1-2; D is undetermined. The ends were cut back, 5 bases at V and 8 bases at J, with 15 bases in the middle. The CDR3 sequence is 13 residues long. Germline V gene lookup returns CDR1 SNHLY and CDR2 FYNNEI. CDR3 sequence (DNA): TGTGCCAGCAGTAACACCGCTCGGGAAGGCTACACCTTC. This codes for CASSNTAREGYTF.

In this sample, this clonotype turned up many times. V and J are TRBV3-1 and TRBJ1-3; D is uncertain. The CDR3 runs 15 residues. Looked up from germline, CDR1 is LGHDT and CDR2 is YNNKEL (reference sequence). V lost 3 bases and J lost 0, with 9 bases in between. The CDR3 DNA is TGTGCCAGCAGCCACGGCGGGAACTCTGGAAACACCATATATTTT. This translates into CASSHGGNSGNTIYF.

In its sample, this clonotype was seen once. The V gene is TRBV20-1, the J gene TRBJ2-5; possibly TRBD2 for D (6 bases). V lost 6 bases to trimming and J lost 3 bases, with 8 bases between them. The CDR3 is 11 amino acids. CDR1 DFQATT and CDR2 SNEGSKA come from the germline V gene (reference sequence). CDR3 residues: CSAGLEETQYF. The CDR3, as DNA: TGCAGTGCGGGACTGGAAGAGACCCAGTACTTC.

This clonotype was recorded a few times. The CDR3 reads CAIQGFQETQYF. The CDR3 DNA sequence: TGTGCCATTCAGGGCTTTCAAGAGACCCAGTACTTC. This chain links TRBV10-3 with TRBJ2-5; D perhaps matches TRBD1 (5 bases). The CDR3 totals 12 residues. CDR1 is ENHRY, CDR2 SYGVKD, per germline. The V end lost 9 bases, the J end lost 2 bases, and 10 bases lay between the germline ends.

This chain uses TRBV4-2 with TRBJ2-1; 9 bases agree with TRBD2. The V gene end was trimmed by 0 bases and the J gene end by 6 bases; junction bases not matched to a gene: 6. In germline, CDR1 is LGHNA, CDR2 YNFKEQ. This CDR3 is 16 amino acids long. The CDR3 sequence: CASSQDAGGPSNEQFF. CDR3 DNA sequence: TGTGCCAGCAGCCAAGACGCGGGGGGGCCCAGCAATGAGCAGTTCTTC.

This clonotype was found many times. This chain links TRBV12-3 or TRBV12-4 with TRBJ2-1; D may be TRBD1 or TRBD2 (5 bases each). Trimming took 3 bases from V and 0 from J, leaving 6 bases between them. This CDR3 region has 14 residues. The CDR3 DNA is TGTGCCAGCAGTTTCGGGGCCTCCTACAATGAGCAGTTCTTC. Translation: CASSFGASYNEQFF.

A note on this clonotype: A read error is possible here, since a much larger clone lies one base away. The gene calls are TRBV4-1 and TRBJ1-1, with D uncertain. The V and J ends lost 0 bases and 5 bases respectively, with 7 bases between them. Germline V CDR1 and CDR2: MGHRA, YSYEKL. The CDR3 is 13 residues long. The CDR3 loop is CASSQDLETEAFF. CDR3 in DNA: TGCGCCAGCAGCCAAGATCTTGAGACTGAAGCTTTCTTT.

This clonotype was observed a handful of times. The V call is TRBV12-3 or TRBV12-4, the J call TRBJ2-1; D might be TRBD2 (6 bases). V lost 7 bases and J 2 bases, leaving 18 bases between the germline ends. The CDR3 extends over 16 amino acids. CDR3: CASKELAGGPYNEQFF. CDR3 nucleotide sequence: TGTGCCAGCAAGGAACTAGCAGGTGGCCCCTACAATGAGCAGTTCTTC.

The rearrangement uses TRBV5-1 and TRBJ1-1, with D possibly matching TRBD1 (5 bases). Trimming removed 3 bases at V and 2 bases at J, with 20 bases between. This CDR3 is 17 amino acids long. Germline V gene lookup returns CDR1 SGHRS and CDR2 YFSETQ. Written as DNA, the CDR3 is TGCGCCAGCAGCTGGAGCAGTGCCGGGACTTTTAACACTGAAGCTTTCTTT. Protein: CASSWSSAGTFNTEAFF.

This clonotype was picked up many times. This chain connects TRBV6-6 to TRBJ2-1; D may match TRBD1 or TRBD2 (5 bases each). V lost 0 bases, J lost 4 bases, and 10 bases lay in between. The CDR3 length is 15 residues. Germline V lookup: CDR1 MNHNY, CDR2 SVGAGI (reference sequence). This chain's CDR3 is CASSYSGGIYNEQFF. The CDR3 DNA reads as TGTGCCAGCAGTTACTCTGGGGGAATTTACAATGAGCAGTTCTTC.

The gene calls are TRBV11-2 and TRBJ2-1; D possibly corresponds to TRBD2 (6 bases). Trimming stripped 5 bases from V and 10 bases from J, with 24 bases between. Germline CDR1 SGHAT, CDR2 FQNNGV. This CDR3 is built from 16 residues. The CDR3: CASSIVGEVTYREQFF. The CDR3 DNA sequence: TGTGCCAGCAGCATCGTGGGGGAGGTCACCTATAGAGAGCAGTTCTTC.

The chain combines TRBV5-4 with TRBJ1-1; 8 nucleotides agree with TRBD1. The germline CDR1 and CDR2 sequences are SGHNT and YYREEE (reference sequence). V shed 4 bases and J 7 bases; nucleotides not matched to a gene: 12. This CDR3 region has 15 residues. CDR3 bases: TGTGCCAGCAGCCGTTTTGCTGGGACAGGAGATGAAGCTTTCTTT. Translated: CASSRFAGTGDEAFF.

This clonotype has a count of ten or more. This rearrangement joins TRBV6-1 to TRBJ1-2, with a weak D call TRBD1 (6 bases). Looked up from germline, CDR1 is MNHNS and CDR2 is SASEGT. This CDR3 has 12 residues. V was shortened by 5 bases and J by 8 bases, with 12 bases between the two germline ends. CDR3 residues: CASSPTGYGYTF. In nucleotides, the CDR3 is TGTGCCAGCAGTCCTACAGGGTACGGCTACACCTTC.

This clonotype was counted at least ten times. The chain links TRBV6-1 to TRBJ1-1, with D possibly TRBD1 on 6 matching bases. Germline lookup yields CDR1 MNHNS and CDR2 SASEGT. V lost 5 bases and J lost 0, with 19 bases in between. The length of the CDR3 is 17 residues. The CDR3 DNA follows: TGTGCCAGCAGTTTGGACAGCCTCGAGGTAATGAACACTGAAGCTTTCTTT. Its translation is CASSLDSLEVMNTEAFF.

This clonotype was observed a handful of times. The J gene is TRBJ1-6, the V gene TRBV6-1; 8 bases match TRBD1. V shed 8 bases, J shed 9 bases, and the junction held 9 bases outside the gene matches. The CDR3 sequence is 14 residues long. Germline CDR1 MNHNS, CDR2 SASEGT. The CDR3 bases are TGTGCCAGCCAACCCACAGGGGGAAGTTCACCCCTCCACTTT. This codes for CASQPTGGSSPLHF.

As regards this clonotype: This may stem from a read error, because a much larger clone lies one nucleotide away. The chain combines TRBV27 with TRBJ2-1; 7 bases map to TRBD2. The junction had 10 bases not matched to a gene; V was cut back by 5 bases and J by 6 bases. Per the germline V gene, CDR1 is MNHEY and CDR2 is SMNVEV (reference sequence). CDR3 length equals 15 residues. The CDR3: CASSPGSSGRNEQFF. In nucleotides, the CDR3 is TGTGCCAGCAGTCCCGGGTCTAGCGGCCGCAATGAGCAGTTCTTC.

This clonotype was seen repeatedly, ten times or more. The chain employs TRBV14 and TRBJ2-7, with a possible D match to TRBD1 (6 bases). Germline V gene data show CDR1 as SGHDN and CDR2 as FVKESK. With 1 base removed from V and 0 bases from J, the gap between germline ends came to 13 bases. This CDR3 has 16 residues. CDR3 in amino acids: CASSQGTRQVSYEQYF. DNA of the CDR3: TGTGCCAGCAGCCAAGGAACCCGACAGGTCTCCTACGAGCAGTACTTC.

This clonotype was observed at least ten times. The chain uses TRBV20-1 and TRBJ2-5, with unresolved D. V lost 7 bases and J lost 3, with 9 bases in between. The CDR3 extends over 11 amino acids. CDR1 and CDR2 (germline): DFQATT, SNEGSKA (reference sequence). For the CDR3, the DNA is TGCAGTGGCGGACGGGAAGAGACCCAGTACTTC. Its translation: CSGGREETQYF.

There are many counts of this clonotype. The V gene is TRBV29-1, the J gene TRBJ1-1; D uncertain. Germline CDR1 and CDR2: SQVTM and ANQGSEA. V was pared by 6 bases and J by 5 bases, with 10 bases between. This CDR3 contains 11 residues. The CDR3 DNA is TGCAGCGTCTGGGTGGATACTGAAGCTTTCTTT. As protein: CSVWVDTEAFF.

This clonotype was observed many times. The chain has TRBV3-1 and TRBJ2-3, with TRBD2 identical over 8 bases. Germline lookup yields CDR1 LGHDT and CDR2 YNNKEL (reference sequence). CDR3 length equals 15 residues. V gave up 8 bases and J gave up 1 base; unmatched junction bases: 8. In DNA form, the CDR3 reads TGTGCCAGCGCCGAAGGTAGCGGGGGCACAGATACGCAGTATTTT. Its translation: CASAEGSGGTDTQYF.

Many counts were recorded for this clonotype. The chain has TRBV9 and TRBJ1-1; TRBD1 matches at 8 bases. This CDR3 contains 13 residues. After removal of 3 bases from V and 7 bases from J, the junction contained 5 bases not matched to a gene. The V gene's germline CDR1 is SGDLS and CDR2 YYNGEE. As DNA, the CDR3 is TGTGCCAGCAGCGCAGCAGGGGGCTTTGAAGCTTTCTTT. Translation gives CASSAAGGFEAFF.